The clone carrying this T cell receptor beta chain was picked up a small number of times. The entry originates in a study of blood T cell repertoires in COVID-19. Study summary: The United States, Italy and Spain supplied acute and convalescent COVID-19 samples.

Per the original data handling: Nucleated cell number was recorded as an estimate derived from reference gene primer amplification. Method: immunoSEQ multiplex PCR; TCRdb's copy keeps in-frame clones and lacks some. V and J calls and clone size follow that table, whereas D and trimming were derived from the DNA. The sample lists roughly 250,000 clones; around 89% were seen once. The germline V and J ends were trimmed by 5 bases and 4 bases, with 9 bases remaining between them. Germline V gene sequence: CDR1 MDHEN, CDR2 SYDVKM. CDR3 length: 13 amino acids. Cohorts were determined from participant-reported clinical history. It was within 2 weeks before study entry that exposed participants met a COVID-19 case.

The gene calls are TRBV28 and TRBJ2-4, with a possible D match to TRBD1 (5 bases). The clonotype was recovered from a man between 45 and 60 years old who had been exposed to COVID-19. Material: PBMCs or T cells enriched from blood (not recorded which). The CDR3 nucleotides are TGTGCCAGCAGTGGACGACAGAAAAACATTCAGTACTTC. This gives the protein CASSGRQKNIQYF.